This T cell receptor beta chain was captured by sequencing in a study of blood T cell repertoires in COVID-19. Study background: The United States, Italy and Spain were the sources of the acute and convalescent COVID-19 samples. In each case, the material was cDNA or gDNA derived from T cells, B-cell-depleted T cells, or PBMCs.

As originally analysed: Reference gene primer amplification yielded estimated nucleated cell counts. Here immunoSEQ multiplex PCR was the method, and the copy in TCRdb shows in-frame clones only, minus some. Clone size and the V and J calls come from that table; the DNA yielded D and trimming. The sample records under 80,000 clones, 76% being singletons. The Seattle patients, enrolled during active infection, were followed longitudinally. Material: peripheral blood. The TCR originated in a man in his 60s with COVID-19, enrolled during active disease.

The CDR3, as DNA: TGTGCCAGCACCGGACAGGAACCAGCCAAAAACATTCAGTACTTC. This codes for CASTGQEPAKNIQYF. The chain uses TRBV25-1 and TRBJ2-4; the match to TRBD1 covers 7 bases. Trimming removed 7 bases from V and 0 bases from J; junction bases left unmatched: 6. The CDR3 extends over 15 amino acids. The V gene's germline CDR1 is MGHDK and CDR2 SYGVNS.